These T cell receptor beta chains were read from a single sample in a study of blood T cell repertoires in COVID-19. Clones were read by immunoSEQ multiplex PCR, and TCRdb kept only the in-frame ones, dropping some. The sample carries 130,000 to 150,000 clones, 80% to 85% recorded once. Sequenced sample: peripheral blood. These TCRs come from a human donor in a cohort sampled during active COVID-19. CDR3s include the opening cysteine and the closing phenylalanine or tryptophan. Each record gives: V gene, J gene, clone size, D gene, CDR3 DNA, CDR3 protein. A D gene is named only where the DNA matches it firmly. Only some rows state a clone size, as once, few, many or a class for expanded clones.

V: TRBV6-5
J: TRBJ1-2
size: once
D: NA
DNA: TGTGCCAGCAGTTACTCGAGGACTCGGGGGGGCTATGGCTACACCTTC
CDR3: CASSYSRTRGGYGYTF

V: TRBV7-8
J: TRBJ2-1
size: NA
D: TRBD2
DNA: TGTGCCAGCAGCTTAGACGGCGGGGGGGCCTACAATGAGCAGTTCTTC
CDR3: CASSLDGGGAYNEQFF

V: TRBV4-1
J: TRBJ2-7
size: NA
D: NA
DNA: TGCGCCAGCAGCCACGGGACAACGTACGAGCAGTACTTC
CDR3: CASSHGTTYEQYF

V: TRBV18
J: TRBJ2-7
size: NA
D: TRBD2
DNA: TGTGCCAGCTCCCCGGGACTAGCGGGGCTCGAGCAGTACTTC
CDR3: CASSPGLAGLEQYF

V: TRBV9
J: TRBJ1-1
size: NA
D: NA
DNA: TGTGCCAGCAGCGTAAGGGCGGGTCCGGGTGAAGCTTTCTTT
CDR3: CASSVRAGPGEAFF

V: TRBV28
J: TRBJ1-5
size: NA
D: NA
DNA: TGTGCCAGCAGTTTCCGCGTTTTACTTCTTAGCAATCAGCCCCAGCATTTT
CDR3: CASSFRVLLLSNQPQHF

V: TRBV28
J: TRBJ1-5
size: many
D: TRBD1
DNA: TGTGCCAGCAGAGTGACAGGGCAAGGGCCCCAGCATTTT
CDR3: CASRVTGQGPQHF

V: TRBV5-1
J: TRBJ2-5
size: NA
D: TRBD1
DNA: TGCGCCAGCAGCGTCCGGGACAGGGGATTCGGGGAGACCCAGTACTTC
CDR3: CASSVRDRGFGETQYF

V: TRBV7-2
J: TRBJ2-1
size: NA
D: NA
DNA: TGTGCCAGCAACCTCGCGAACCCAAATGAGCAGTTCTTC
CDR3: CASNLANPNEQFF

V: TRBV7-2
J: TRBJ2-1
size: NA
D: NA
DNA: TGTGCCAGCAGCTTACTTCTGGGCGCCTACAATGAGCAGTTCTTC
CDR3: CASSLLLGAYNEQFF

V: TRBV4-1
J: TRBJ1-5
size: few
D: NA
DNA: TGCGCCAGCAGCCAAGCCGACCCAGGGCTCCCCCAGCATTTT
CDR3: CASSQADPGLPQHF

V: TRBV15
J: TRBJ1-5
size: once
D: NA
DNA: TGTGCCACCAGCAGAGATAGAGGCGTTCAGCCCCAGCATTTT
CDR3: CATSRDRGVQPQHF

V: TRBV12-3/TRBV12-4
J: TRBJ1-2
size: NA
D: TRBD1
DNA: TGTGCCAGCAGGCCACAGGGGCCGGCTGGCTACACCTTC
CDR3: CASRPQGPAGYTF

V: TRBV5-1
J: TRBJ2-7
size: NA
D: NA
DNA: TGCGCCAGCAGCTTGGTACAGGGAAGCGACGAGCAGTACTTC
CDR3: CASSLVQGSDEQYF

V: TRBV18
J: TRBJ2-2
size: NA
D: NA
DNA: TGTGCCAGCTCACCAAGGGGAACCGGGGAGCTGTTTTTT
CDR3: CASSPRGTGELFF

V: TRBV5-5
J: TRBJ1-1
size: NA
D: NA
DNA: TGTGCCAGCAGCTTTAGGAGCGGGAACCTGAACACTGAAGCTTTCTTT
CDR3: CASSFRSGNLNTEAFF

V: TRBV18
J: TRBJ2-1
size: NA
D: NA
DNA: TGTGCCAGCTCACCCAGGGGGGTCAATGAGCAGTTCTTC
CDR3: CASSPRGVNEQFF